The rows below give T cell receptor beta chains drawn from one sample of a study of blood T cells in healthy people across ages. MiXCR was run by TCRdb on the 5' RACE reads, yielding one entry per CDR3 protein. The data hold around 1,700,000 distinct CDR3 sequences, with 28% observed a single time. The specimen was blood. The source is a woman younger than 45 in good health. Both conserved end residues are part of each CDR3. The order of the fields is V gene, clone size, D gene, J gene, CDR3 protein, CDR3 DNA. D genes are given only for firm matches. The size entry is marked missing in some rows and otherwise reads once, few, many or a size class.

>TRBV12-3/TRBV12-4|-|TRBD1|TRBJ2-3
CASSSYYGTGATDTEYF
TGTGCCAGCAGTTCCTACTACGGGACAGGGGCGACAGATACGGAGTATTTT
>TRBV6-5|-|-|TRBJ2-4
CASSYDRKNIQYF
TGTGCCAGCAGTTACGACAGGAAAAACATTCAGTACTTC
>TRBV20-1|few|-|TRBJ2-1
CSARTPAGASNNEQFF
TGCAGTGCTAGGACCCCCGCGGGGGCCTCAAACAATGAGCAGTTCTTC
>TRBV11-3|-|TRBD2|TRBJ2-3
CAGSPGGNTDTQYF
TGTGCCGGCAGCCCGGGGGGTAACACAGATACGCAGTATTTT
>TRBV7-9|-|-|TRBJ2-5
CASSPPGGYGQYF
TGTGCCAGCAGCCCCCCGGGTGGATACGGGCAGTACTTC
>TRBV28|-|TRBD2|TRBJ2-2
CASSSGLADTGELFF
TGTGCCAGCAGTTCCGGACTAGCGGACACCGGGGAGCTGTTTTTT
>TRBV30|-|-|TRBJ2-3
CAWSVTGSGDTQYF
TGTGCCTGGAGTGTAACCGGGAGTGGCGATACGCAGTATTTT
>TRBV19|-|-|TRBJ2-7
CASSIDLETYNEQYF
TGTGCCAGTAGTATAGATCTGGAAACCTACAATGAGCAGTACTTC
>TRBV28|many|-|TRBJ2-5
CASSLSQGRETQYF
TGTGCCAGCAGTTTATCCCAGGGTAGGGAGACCCAGTACTTC
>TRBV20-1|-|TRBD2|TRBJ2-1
CSAHGLAGVSVVHRNEQFF
TGCAGTGCTCATGGACTAGCGGGAGTTTCTGTTGTCCATAGGAATGAGCAGTTCTTT
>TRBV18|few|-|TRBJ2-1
CASSHAEGYNEQFF
TGTGCCAGCTCCCACGCGGAAGGGTACAATGAGCAGTTCTTC
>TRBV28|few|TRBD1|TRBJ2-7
CASSVDRQGNNEQYF
TGTGCCAGCAGCGTTGATCGACAGGGTAACAACGAGCAGTACTTC
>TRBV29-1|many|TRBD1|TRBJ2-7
CSARRGQGSYEQYF
TGCAGCGCCCGGCGGGGACAGGGATCCTACGAGCAGTACTTC
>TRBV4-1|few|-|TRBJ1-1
CASSQGPQITEAFF
TGCGCCAGCAGCCAAGGCCCACAGATTACTGAAGCTTTCTTT
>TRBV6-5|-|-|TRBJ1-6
CASTTLGITGSPLHF
TGTGCCAGCACGACCCTCGGAATTACCGGTTCACCCCTCCACTTT
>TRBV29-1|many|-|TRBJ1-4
CSGYSATNEKLFF
TGCAGCGGATACAGTGCAACTAATGAAAAACTGTTTTTT
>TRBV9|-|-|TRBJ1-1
CASSDSLLGTEAFF
TGTGCCAGCAGCGATAGTCTCCTGGGCACTGAAGCTTTCTTT
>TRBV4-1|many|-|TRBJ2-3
CASSQVGTSTDTQYF
TGCGCCAGCAGCCAAGTGGGGACTAGCACAGATACGCAGTATTTT
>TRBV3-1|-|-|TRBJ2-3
CASSQVWGLTDTQYF
TGTGCCAGCAGCCAAGTGTGGGGCCTCACAGATACGCAGTATTTT